This T cell receptor beta chain is drawn from a study of response to subunit inactivated influenza vaccine. Overall study findings and caveats: Authors suggested seasonal influenza vaccinations each recruit few new T cells.

TCRdb used MiXCR to reprocess the RT-PCR reads, holding one entry per CDR3 protein. Among about 620,000 distinct CDR3 sequences listed, 10% to 15% were seen once. There are 17 residues in the CDR3. From germline, CDR1 is MGHDK and CDR2 SYGVNS. Trimming took off 4 bases at V and 4 bases at J, with 20 bases between the two ends. On this clonotype: Its antigen is not known.

This sample comprised PBMCs from blood, obtained on the day of vaccination. V usage is TRBV25-1 and J usage is TRBJ2-1, with D maybe TRBD2 (6 bases). This TCR was recovered from a man aged 45-65 years who received an inactivated influenza vaccine. CDR3 in DNA: TGTGCCAGCAGTGGCCCTGGGGGGTTTGGGCTTTACAATGAGCAGTTCTTC. The encoded protein is CASSGPGGFGLYNEQFF.